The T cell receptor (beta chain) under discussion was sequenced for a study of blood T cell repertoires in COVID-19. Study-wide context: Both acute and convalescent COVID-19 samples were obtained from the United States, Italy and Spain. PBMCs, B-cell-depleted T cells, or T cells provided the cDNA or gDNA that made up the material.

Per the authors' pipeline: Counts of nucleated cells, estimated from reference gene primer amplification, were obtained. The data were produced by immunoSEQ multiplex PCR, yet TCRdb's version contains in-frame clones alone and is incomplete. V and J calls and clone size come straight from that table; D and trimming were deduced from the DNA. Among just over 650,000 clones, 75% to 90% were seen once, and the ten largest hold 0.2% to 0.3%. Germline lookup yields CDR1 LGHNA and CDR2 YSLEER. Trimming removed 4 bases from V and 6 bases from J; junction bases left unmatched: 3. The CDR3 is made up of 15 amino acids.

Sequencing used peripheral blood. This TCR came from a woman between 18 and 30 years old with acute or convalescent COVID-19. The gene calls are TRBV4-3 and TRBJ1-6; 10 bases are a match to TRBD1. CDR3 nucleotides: TGCGCCAGCAGCCTTGGACAGGGGGGTAATTCACCCCTCCACTTT. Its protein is CASSLGQGGNSPLHF.